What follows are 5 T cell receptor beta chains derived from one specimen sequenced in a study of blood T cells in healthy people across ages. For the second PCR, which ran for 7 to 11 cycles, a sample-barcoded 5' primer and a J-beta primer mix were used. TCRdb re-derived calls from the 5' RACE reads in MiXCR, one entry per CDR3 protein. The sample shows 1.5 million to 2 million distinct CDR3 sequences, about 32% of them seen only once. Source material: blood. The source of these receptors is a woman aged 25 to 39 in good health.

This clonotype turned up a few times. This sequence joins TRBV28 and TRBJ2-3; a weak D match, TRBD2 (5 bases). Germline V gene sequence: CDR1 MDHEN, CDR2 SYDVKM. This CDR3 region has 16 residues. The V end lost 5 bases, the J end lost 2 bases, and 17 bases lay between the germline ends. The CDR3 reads CASSGAGVGNTDTQYF. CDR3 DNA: TGTGCCAGCAGTGGAGCCGGGGTTGGAAACACAGATACGCAGTATTTT.

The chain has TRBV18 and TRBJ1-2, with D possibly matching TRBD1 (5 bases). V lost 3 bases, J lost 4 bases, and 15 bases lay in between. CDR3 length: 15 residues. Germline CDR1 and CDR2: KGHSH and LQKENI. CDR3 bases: TGTGCCAGCTCACCGGCACAGGCGAGTATCTATGGCTACACCTTC. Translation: CASSPAQASIYGYTF.

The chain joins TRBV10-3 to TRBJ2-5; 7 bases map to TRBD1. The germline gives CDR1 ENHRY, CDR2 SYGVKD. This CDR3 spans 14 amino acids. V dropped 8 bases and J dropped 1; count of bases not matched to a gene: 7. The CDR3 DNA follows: TGTGCCATCGGCGACAGGGACCCCCAAGAGACCCAGTACTTC. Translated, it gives CAIGDRDPQETQYF.

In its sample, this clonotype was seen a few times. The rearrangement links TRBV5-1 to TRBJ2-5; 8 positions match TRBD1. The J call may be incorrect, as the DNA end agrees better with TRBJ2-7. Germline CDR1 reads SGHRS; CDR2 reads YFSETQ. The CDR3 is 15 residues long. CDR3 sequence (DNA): TGCGCCAGCAGCGGCCTAACAGGGGGATCTTCCGAGCAGTACTTC. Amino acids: CASSGLTGGSSEQYF.

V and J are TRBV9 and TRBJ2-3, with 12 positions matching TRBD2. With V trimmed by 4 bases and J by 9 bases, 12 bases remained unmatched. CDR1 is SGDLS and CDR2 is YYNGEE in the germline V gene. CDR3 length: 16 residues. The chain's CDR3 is CASSSLAGGNKGTQYF. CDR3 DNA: TGTGCCAGCAGCTCCCTAGCGGGGGGGAATAAGGGGACGCAGTATTTT.